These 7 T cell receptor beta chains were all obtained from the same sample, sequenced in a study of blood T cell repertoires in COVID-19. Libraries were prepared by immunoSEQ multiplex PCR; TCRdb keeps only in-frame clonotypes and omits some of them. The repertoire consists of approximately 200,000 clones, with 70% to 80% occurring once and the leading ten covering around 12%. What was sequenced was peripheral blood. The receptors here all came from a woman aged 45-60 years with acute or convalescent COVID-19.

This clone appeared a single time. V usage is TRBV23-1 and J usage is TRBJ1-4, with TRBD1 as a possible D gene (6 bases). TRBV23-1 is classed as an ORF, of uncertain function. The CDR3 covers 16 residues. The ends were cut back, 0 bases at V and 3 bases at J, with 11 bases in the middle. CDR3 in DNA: TGCGCCAGCAGTCAATCTCCCCAGGGGCCTAATGAAAAACTGTTTTTT. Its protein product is CASSQSPQGPNEKLFF.

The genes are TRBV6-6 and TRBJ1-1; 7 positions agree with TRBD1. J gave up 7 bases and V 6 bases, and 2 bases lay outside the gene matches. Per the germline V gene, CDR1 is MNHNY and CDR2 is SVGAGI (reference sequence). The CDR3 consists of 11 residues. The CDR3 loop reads CASSTGVEAFF. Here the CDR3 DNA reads TGTGCCAGCAGCACAGGGGTTGAAGCTTTCTTT.

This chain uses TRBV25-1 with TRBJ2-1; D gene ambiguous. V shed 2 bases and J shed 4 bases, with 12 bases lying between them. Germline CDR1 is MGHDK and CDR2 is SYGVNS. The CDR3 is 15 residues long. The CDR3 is CASSEQVPPYNEQFF. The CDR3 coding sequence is TGTGCCAGCAGTGAACAGGTGCCTCCTTACAATGAGCAGTTCTTC.

The DNA of the CDR3 is TGTGCCAGCAGCTTAGGGACCAGCGGGAACTATGGCTACACCTTC. As protein: CASSLGTSGNYGYTF. The genes are TRBV5-4 and TRBJ1-2, with a tentative D call TRBD1 (5 bases). Between the trimmed V and J ends, which lost 2 bases and 2 bases, there was a span of 13 bases. Germline CDR1 SGHNT, CDR2 YYREEE (reference sequence). There are 15 residues in the CDR3.

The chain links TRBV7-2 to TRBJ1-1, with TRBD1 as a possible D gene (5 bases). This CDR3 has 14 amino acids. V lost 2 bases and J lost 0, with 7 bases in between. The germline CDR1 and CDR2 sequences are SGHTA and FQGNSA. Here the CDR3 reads CASSLMTVNTEAFF. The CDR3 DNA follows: TGTGCCAGCAGCTTAATGACAGTGAACACTGAAGCTTTCTTT.

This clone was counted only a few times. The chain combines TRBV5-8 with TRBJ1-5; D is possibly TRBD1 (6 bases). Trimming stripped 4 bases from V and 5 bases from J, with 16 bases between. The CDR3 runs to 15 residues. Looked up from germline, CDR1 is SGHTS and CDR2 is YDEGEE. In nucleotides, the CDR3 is TGTGCCAGCAGCCTCGGGACATGGGGAGATCAGCCCCAGCATTTT. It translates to CASSLGTWGDQPQHF.

This CDR3 is CAISGSSVNTGELFF. The CDR3 DNA is TGTGCCATCAGTGGCTCTAGTGTGAACACCGGGGAGCTGTTTTTT. This chain uses TRBV10-3 with TRBJ2-2; no clear D. Per germline, CDR1 ENHRY and CDR2 SYGVKD. CDR3 length equals 15 residues. V shed 4 bases and J shed 1 base, with 10 bases lying between them.